This is a list of T cell receptor beta chains from one sample in a study of blood T cell repertoires in COVID-19. Assay used: immunoSEQ multiplex PCR; TCRdb lists only in-frame clones, some missing. The table has under 55,000 clones, more than 90% seen once; the top ten hold 3.9%. The specimen was peripheral blood. The receptors originated from a human donor in a cohort sampled during active COVID-19. CDR3s leave out the opening cysteine and the closing phenylalanine or tryptophan.

J gene,V gene,CDR3 protein
TRBJ2-7,TRBV12-3/TRBV12-4,ASSFSVEQY
TRBJ1-1,TRBV6-4,ASSDSILRQGKHTEAF
TRBJ1-4,TRBV11-3,ASSLGPGDEKLF
TRBJ1-2,TRBV7-9,ASSVDGGYT
TRBJ1-3,TRBV2,ASRGDIGNTIY
TRBJ2-6,TRBV18,ASSKQGTGANVLT
TRBJ1-2,TRBV19,ASSISGRGRLGYT
TRBJ2-3,TRBV9,ASSVRPGLAGADTQY
TRBJ2-7,TRBV21-1,ASSSRLAGGPYEQY
TRBJ1-4,TRBV18,ASSDTGGAREKLF
TRBJ1-2,TRBV4-2,ASSQEGQGTGYT
TRBJ1-3,TRBV27,ASSLEGAAGNTIY
TRBJ2-1,TRBV11-3,ASSLVRLEQF
TRBJ2-2,TRBV7-9,ASSSITGELF
TRBJ2-1,TRBV5-1,ASSFYRAAGVNEQF
TRBJ1-5,TRBV6-5,ASSYQGSNQPQH
TRBJ2-7,TRBV18,ASSPTSGSNYEQY
TRBJ2-7,TRBV30,AWTSGYPYEQY
TRBJ2-3,TRBV28,ASSFASLHRTDTQY
TRBJ1-3,TRBV23-1,ASSQPGRDRSRWSGNTIY
TRBJ2-2,TRBV5-6,ASSLALRANTGELF
TRBJ1-2,TRBV6-5,ASRPRDRHNYGYT
TRBJ2-7,TRBV3-1/TRBV3-2,ASSQDGLAGRYEQY
TRBJ1-4,TRBV9,ASSVGTRPATNEKLF
TRBJ2-5,TRBV25-1,ASSEFSIAGFETQY
TRBJ2-7,TRBV2,ASRAWTGAGYEQY
TRBJ1-1,TRBV6-5,ASSQTGGTEAF
TRBJ2-3,TRBV13,ASSFRGFTDTQY
TRBJ2-5,TRBV5-4,ASSFVTPLASQETQY
TRBJ2-7,TRBV7-6,ASSLRSANSRYEQY
TRBJ2-7,TRBV6-1,ASSERGMAYEQY
TRBJ2-3,TRBV6-4,ASSAGPGNGRKY
TRBJ2-3,TRBV30,AWSISGGGTQY
TRBJ2-5,TRBV9,ASSVLGGGETQY
TRBJ1-5,TRBV4-1,ASSHVAGPQH
TRBJ1-1,TRBV7-8,ASSLRRNTEAF
TRBJ2-7,TRBV7-7,ASSTQQGYEQY
TRBJ2-5,TRBV6-5,ASSFLSGREGETQY
TRBJ1-1,TRBV19,ASSIDLSEAF
TRBJ2-3,TRBV27,ASSLGLARLDTQY
TRBJ2-7,TRBV2,ASGDWETTYEQY